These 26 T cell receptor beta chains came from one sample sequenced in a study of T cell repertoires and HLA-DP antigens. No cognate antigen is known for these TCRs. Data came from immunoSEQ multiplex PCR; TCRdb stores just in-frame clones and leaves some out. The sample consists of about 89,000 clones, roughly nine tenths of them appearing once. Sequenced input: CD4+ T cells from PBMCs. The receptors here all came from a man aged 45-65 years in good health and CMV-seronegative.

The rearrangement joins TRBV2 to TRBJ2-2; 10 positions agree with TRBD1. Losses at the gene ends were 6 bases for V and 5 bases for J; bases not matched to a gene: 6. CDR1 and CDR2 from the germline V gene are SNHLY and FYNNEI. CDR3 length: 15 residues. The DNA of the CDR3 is TGTGCCAGCAGGAGACAGGGGGCGTGGACCGGGGAGCTGTTTTTT. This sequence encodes CASRRQGAWTGELFF.

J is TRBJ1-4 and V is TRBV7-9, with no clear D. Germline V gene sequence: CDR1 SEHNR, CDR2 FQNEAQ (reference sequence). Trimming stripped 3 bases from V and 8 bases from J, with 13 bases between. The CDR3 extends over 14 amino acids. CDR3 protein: CASSLKDIKEKLFF. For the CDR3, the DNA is TGTGCCAGCAGCTTGAAGGATATAAAGGAAAAACTGTTTTTT.

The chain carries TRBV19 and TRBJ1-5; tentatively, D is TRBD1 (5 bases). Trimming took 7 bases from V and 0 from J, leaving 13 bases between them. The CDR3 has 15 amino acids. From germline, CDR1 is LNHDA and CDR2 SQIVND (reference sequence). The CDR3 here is CASKPGPYSNQPQHF. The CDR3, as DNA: TGTGCCAGTAAGCCAGGGCCGTATAGCAATCAGCCCCAGCATTTT.

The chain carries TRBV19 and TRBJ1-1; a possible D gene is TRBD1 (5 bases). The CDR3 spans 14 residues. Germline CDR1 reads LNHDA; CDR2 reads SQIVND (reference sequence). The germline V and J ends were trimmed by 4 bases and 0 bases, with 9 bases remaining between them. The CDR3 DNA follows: TGTGCCAGTAGTACCTTGACAGTGAACACTGAAGCTTTCTTT. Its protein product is CASSTLTVNTEAFF.

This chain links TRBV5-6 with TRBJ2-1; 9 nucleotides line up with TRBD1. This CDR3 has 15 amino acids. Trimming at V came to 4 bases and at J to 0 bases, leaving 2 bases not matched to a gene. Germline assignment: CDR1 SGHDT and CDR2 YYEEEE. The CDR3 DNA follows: TGTGCCAGCAGCGGGACAGGGAGCTCCTACAATGAGCAGTTCTTC. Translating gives CASSGTGSSYNEQFF.

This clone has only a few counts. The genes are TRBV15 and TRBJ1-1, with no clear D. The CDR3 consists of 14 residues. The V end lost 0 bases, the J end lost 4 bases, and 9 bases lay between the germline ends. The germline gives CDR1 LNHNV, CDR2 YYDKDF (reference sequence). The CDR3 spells CATSRDYKGTEAFF. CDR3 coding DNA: TGTGCCACCAGCAGAGACTATAAGGGCACTGAAGCTTTCTTT.

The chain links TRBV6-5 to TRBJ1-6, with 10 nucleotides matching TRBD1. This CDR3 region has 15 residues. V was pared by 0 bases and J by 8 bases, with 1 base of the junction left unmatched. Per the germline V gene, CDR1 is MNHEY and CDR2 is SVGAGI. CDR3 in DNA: TGTGCCAGCAGTTACTCCGGACAGGGGGATTCACCCCTCCACTTT. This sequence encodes CASSYSGQGDSPLHF.

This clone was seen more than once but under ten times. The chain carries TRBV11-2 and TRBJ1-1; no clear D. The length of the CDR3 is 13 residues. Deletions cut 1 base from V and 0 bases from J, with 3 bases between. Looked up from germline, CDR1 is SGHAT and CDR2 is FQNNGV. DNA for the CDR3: TGTGCCAGCAGCTTAGGGCTGAACACTGAAGCTTTCTTT. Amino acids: CASSLGLNTEAFF. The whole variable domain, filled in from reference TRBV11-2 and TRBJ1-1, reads EAGVAQSPRYKIIEKRQSVAFWCNPISGHATLYWYQQILGQGPKLLIQFQNNGVVDDSQLPKDRFSAERLKGVDSTLKIQPAKLEDSAVYLCASSLGLNTEAFFGQGTRLTVV.

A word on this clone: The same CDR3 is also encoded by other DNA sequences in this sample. The CDR3 protein is CASSLQNTEAFF. The CDR3 DNA sequence: TGTGCCAGCAGCCTTCAAAACACTGAAGCTTTCTTT. This rearrangement joins TRBV11-2 to TRBJ1-1; D is ambiguous. Germline V gives CDR1 SGHAT, CDR2 FQNNGV. The CDR3 consists of 12 residues. Trimming removed 5 bases from V and 2 bases from J, with 6 bases in between.

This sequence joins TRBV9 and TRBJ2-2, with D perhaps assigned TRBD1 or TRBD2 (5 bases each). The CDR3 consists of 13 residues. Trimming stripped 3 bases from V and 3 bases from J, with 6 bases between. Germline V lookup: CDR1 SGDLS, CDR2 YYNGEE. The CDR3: CASSGDHTGELFF. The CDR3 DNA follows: TGTGCCAGCAGCGGGGACCACACCGGGGAGCTGTTTTTT.

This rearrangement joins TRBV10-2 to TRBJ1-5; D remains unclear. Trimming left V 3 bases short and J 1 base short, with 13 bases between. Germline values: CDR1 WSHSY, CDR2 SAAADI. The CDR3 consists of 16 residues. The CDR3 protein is CASSDFPLDSNQPQHF. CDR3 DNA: TGCGCCAGCAGTGACTTCCCCCTTGACAGCAATCAGCCCCAGCATTTT.

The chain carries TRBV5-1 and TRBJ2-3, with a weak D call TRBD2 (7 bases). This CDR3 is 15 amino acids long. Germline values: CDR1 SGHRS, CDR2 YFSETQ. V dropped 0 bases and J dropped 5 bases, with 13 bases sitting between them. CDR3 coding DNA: TGCGCCAGCAGCTTGGCCGGCGGGGGCTTAGATACGCAGTATTTT. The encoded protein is CASSLAGGGLDTQYF.

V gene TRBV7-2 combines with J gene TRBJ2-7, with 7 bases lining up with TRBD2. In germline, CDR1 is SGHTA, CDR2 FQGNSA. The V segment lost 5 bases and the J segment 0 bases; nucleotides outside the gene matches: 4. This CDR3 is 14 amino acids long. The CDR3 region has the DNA TGTGCCAGCAGCAAGGGAGGGAGCTCCTACGAGCAGTACTTC. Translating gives CASSKGGSSYEQYF.

The CDR3 sequence is CASSGRTWGLAGGEQYF. The DNA of the CDR3 is TGCGCCAGCAGCGGGAGGACATGGGGACTAGCGGGAGGGGAGCAGTACTTC. This chain uses TRBV5-1 with TRBJ2-7; 16 bases are shared with TRBD2. The CDR3 covers 17 residues. Germline lookup yields CDR1 SGHRS and CDR2 YFSETQ. V lost 4 bases and J lost 7; bases outside the gene matches: 11.

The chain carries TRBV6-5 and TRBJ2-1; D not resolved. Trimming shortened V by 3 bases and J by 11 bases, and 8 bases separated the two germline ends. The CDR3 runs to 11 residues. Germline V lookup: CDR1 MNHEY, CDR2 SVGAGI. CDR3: CASSYLRQQFF. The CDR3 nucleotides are TGTGCCAGCAGTTATCTGCGGCAGCAGTTCTTC.

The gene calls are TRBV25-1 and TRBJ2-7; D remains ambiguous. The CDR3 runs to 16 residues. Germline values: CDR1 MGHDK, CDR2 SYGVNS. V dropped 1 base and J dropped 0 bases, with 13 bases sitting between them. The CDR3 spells CASSESRRRSSYEQYF. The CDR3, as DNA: TGTGCCAGCAGTGAATCTAGACGGAGAAGCTCCTACGAGCAGTACTTC.

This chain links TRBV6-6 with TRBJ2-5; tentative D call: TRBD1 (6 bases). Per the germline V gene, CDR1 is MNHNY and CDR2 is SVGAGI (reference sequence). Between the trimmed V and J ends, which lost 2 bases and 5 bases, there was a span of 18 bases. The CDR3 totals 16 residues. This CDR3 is CASSYGTRGVGETQYF. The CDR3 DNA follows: TGTGCCAGCAGTTACGGAACCAGGGGCGTGGGGGAGACCCAGTACTTC.

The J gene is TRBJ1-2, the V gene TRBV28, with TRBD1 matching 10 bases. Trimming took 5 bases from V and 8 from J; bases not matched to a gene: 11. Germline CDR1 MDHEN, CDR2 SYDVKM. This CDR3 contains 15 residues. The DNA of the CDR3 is TGTGCCAGCAGTCCGGGGACAGGGGTCCTCTTGGGCTACACCTTC. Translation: CASSPGTGVLLGYTF.

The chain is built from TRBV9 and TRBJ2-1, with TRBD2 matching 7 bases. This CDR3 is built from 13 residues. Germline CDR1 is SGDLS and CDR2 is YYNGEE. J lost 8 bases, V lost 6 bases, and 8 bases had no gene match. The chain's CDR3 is CASTPGGGDEQFF. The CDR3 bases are TGTGCCAGCACCCCCGGGGGAGGGGATGAGCAGTTCTTC.

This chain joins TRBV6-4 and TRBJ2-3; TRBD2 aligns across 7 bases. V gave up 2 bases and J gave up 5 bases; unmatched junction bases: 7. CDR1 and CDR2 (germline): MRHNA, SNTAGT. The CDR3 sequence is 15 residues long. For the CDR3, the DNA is TGTGCCAGCAGTGACGGGGCGGGAGTCGGAGATACGCAGTATTTT. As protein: CASSDGAGVGDTQYF.

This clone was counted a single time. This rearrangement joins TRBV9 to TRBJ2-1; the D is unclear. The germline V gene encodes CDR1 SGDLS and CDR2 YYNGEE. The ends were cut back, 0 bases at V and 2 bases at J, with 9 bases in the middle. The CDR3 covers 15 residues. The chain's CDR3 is CASSVVPGPYNEQFF. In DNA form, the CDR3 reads TGTGCCAGCAGCGTAGTTCCGGGCCCCTACAATGAGCAGTTCTTC.

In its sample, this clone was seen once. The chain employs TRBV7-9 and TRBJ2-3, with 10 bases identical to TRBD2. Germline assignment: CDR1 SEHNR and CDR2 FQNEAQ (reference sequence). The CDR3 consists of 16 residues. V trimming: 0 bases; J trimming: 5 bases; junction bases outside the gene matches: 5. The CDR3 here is CASSLATLAGVDTQYF. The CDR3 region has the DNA TGTGCCAGCAGCTTAGCAACTCTAGCGGGAGTAGATACGCAGTATTTT. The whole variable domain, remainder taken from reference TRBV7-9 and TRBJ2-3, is DTGVSQNPRHKITKRGQNVTFRCDPISEHNRLYWYRQTLGQGPEFLTYFQNEAQLEKSRLLSDRFSAERPKGSFSTLEIQRTEQGDSAMYLCASSLATLAGVDTQYFGPGTRLTVL.

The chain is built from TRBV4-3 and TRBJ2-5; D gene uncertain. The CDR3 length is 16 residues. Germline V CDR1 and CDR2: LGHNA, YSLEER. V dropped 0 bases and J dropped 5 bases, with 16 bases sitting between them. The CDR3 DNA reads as TGCGCCAGCAGCCAAGAAAGACAAGAGGTGCTGGAGACCCAGTACTTC. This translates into CASSQERQEVLETQYF.

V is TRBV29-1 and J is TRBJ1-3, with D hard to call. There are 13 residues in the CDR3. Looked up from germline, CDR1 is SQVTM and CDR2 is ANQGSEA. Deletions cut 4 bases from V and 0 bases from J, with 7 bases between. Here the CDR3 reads CSVGQSSGNTIYF. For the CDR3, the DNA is TGCAGCGTTGGTCAGAGCTCTGGAAACACCATATATTTT.

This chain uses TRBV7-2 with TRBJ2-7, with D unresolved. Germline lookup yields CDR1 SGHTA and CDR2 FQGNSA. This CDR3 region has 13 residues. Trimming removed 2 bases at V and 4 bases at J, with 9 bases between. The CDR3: CASSLHSTYEQYF. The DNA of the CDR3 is TGTGCCAGCAGCTTACATTCTACTTACGAGCAGTACTTC.

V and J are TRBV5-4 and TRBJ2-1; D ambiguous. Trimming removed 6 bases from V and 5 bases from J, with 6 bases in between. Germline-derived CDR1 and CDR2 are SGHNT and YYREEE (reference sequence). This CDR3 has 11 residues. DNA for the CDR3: TGTGCCAGCAATTCCAACAATGAGCAGTTCTTC. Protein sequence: CASNSNNEQFF. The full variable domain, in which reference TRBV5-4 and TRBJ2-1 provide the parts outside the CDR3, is ETGVTQSPTHLIKTRGQQVTLRCSSQSGHNTVSWYQQALGQGPQFIFQYYREEENGRGNFPPRFSGLQFPNYSSELNVNALELDDSALYLCASNSNNEQFFGPGTRLTVL.